Described below is a single T cell receptor (beta chain) sequence and its context. This specimen belongs to a study of OX40 agonist ivuxolimab in advanced cancers. Trimming removed 8 bases from V and 2 bases from J, with 15 bases in between. Germline V gene lookup returns CDR1 MDHEN and CDR2 SYDVKM. The CDR3 covers 14 residues. Assay: immunoSEQ multiplex PCR; the TCRdb copy retains only in-frame clones and omits some. The table includes roughly 73,000 clones, 84% detected once. This TCR was sampled from an adult with an advanced solid tumor such as melanoma, head and neck, liver or kidney cancer. Source: CD4+ or CD8+ T cells sorted from blood, taken in a trial of the OX40 agonist ivuxolimab. The chain joins TRBV28 to TRBJ1-2; a possible D gene is TRBD1 (5 bases). The CDR3 DNA follows: TGTGCCAGCCGTACCGGGGGTAGGAACTATGGCTACACCTTC. It specifies CASRTGGRNYGYTF.